Below, 21 T cell receptor beta chains from the same sample are listed, as sequenced in a study of shared clonotypes between healthy human individuals (dated by TCRdb to the early 2020s). Receptor libraries were prepared by the immunoSEQ multiplex PCR assay. TCRdb mirrors the immuneACCESS table, restricted to in-frame sequences. Some clones are absent from its copies; in checked studies, under half trace to an unresolved V gene, and the reason for the others is unknown. The sample has about a million clones on record, roughly 77% of them singletons. About 0.94% of the sample is held by the ten biggest clonotypes. The sequenced sample consisted of memory CD4+ T cells from PBMCs. According to the study, the label for this sample's cell subset or site signals: CD45RA-negative fraction. The source is a man between 18 and 35 years old in good health. Some clones in this sample may be carry-over from other donors' samples.

This chain joins TRBV10-3 and TRBJ1-5, with D uncertain. CDR1 is ENHRY and CDR2 is SYGVKD in the germline V gene. Trimming pared 0 bases from V and 6 bases from J, leaving 6 bases between. This CDR3 comprises 13 residues. The CDR3 protein is CAISESLVQPQHF. Here the CDR3 DNA reads TGTGCCATCAGTGAGTCCCTCGTTCAGCCCCAGCATTTT.

This clone has a handful of counts. Distinct nucleotide sequences in the sample also encode this CDR3. The chain is built from TRBV9 and TRBJ1-1; D uncertain. Between the trimmed V and J ends, which lost 2 bases and 3 bases, there was a span of 8 bases. Germline CDR1 reads SGDLS; CDR2 reads YYNGEE. This CDR3 spans 13 amino acids. The CDR3 DNA is TGTGCCAGCAGCGTCGCCCTGGACACTGAAGCTTTCTTT. It translates to CASSVALDTEAFF.

The V call is TRBV27, the J call TRBJ1-3; D possibly corresponds to TRBD1 (6 bases). Trimming took off 6 bases at V and 0 bases at J, with 15 bases between the two ends. The germline gives CDR1 MNHEY, CDR2 SMNVEV (reference sequence). This CDR3 has 16 amino acids. CDR3 loop: CASRPNQGISGNTIYF. In DNA form, the CDR3 reads TGTGCCAGCAGGCCAAACCAGGGGATCTCTGGAAACACCATATATTTT.

The chain is built from TRBV9 and TRBJ2-3; 7 bases align to TRBD2. V lost 3 bases to trimming and J lost 2 bases; unmatched junction nucleotides: 3. Germline V lookup: CDR1 SGDLS, CDR2 YYNGEE. The CDR3 is 14 residues long. CDR3 amino acids: CASSAGTTTDTQYF. In DNA form, the CDR3 reads TGTGCCAGCAGCGCCGGGACTACCACAGATACGCAGTATTTT.

V gene TRBV27 combines with J gene TRBJ2-7; TRBD1 is a possible D gene (5 bases). V was pared by 9 bases and J by 6 bases, with 18 bases between. This CDR3 comprises 13 residues. Germline assignment: CDR1 MNHEY and CDR2 SMNVEV (reference sequence). This chain's CDR3 is CASTKAGYSEQYF. CDR3 in DNA: TGTGCCAGTACCAAGGCAGGGTATAGCGAGCAGTACTTC.

Comment on this clone: A far larger clone is a single base away, which makes a read error likely. Other DNA sequences in the sample encode the same CDR3. This chain links TRBV9 with TRBJ1-3; D gene uncertain. CDR1 and CDR2 (germline): SGDLS, YYNGEE. Trimming removed 5 bases at V and 0 bases at J, with 3 bases between. The length of the CDR3 is 12 residues. CDR3 region: CASSASGNTIYF. The CDR3 DNA reads TGTGCCAGCAGTGCCTCTGGAAACACCATATATTTT.

V is TRBV4-1 and J is TRBJ1-5, with D possibly TRBD1 on 5 matching bases. From germline, CDR1 is MGHRA and CDR2 YSYEKL. V was trimmed by 8 bases and J by 0 bases, leaving 11 bases between them. This CDR3 comprises 14 residues. CDR3 protein: CASRQPYSNQPQHF. DNA for the CDR3: TGCGCCAGCCGACAGCCTTATAGCAATCAGCCCCAGCATTTT.

This clone was counted a few times. The CDR3 region is CASSVKLFF. For the CDR3, the DNA is TGCGCCAGCAGTGTTAAACTGTTTTTT. The rearrangement uses TRBV5-1 and TRBJ1-4, with unresolved D. Germline loops: CDR1 SGHRS, CDR2 YFSETQ. CDR3 length equals 9 residues. Trimming left V 5 bases short and J 11 bases short, with 4 bases between.

As DNA, the CDR3 is TGTGCCAGCAGCCCGAGCGATGGTGGGACTAGCGGCACAGATACGCAGTATTTT. Its translation is CASSPSDGGTSGTDTQYF. The rearrangement links TRBV7-9 to TRBJ2-3; 10 nucleotides agree with TRBD2. With 5 bases clipped from V and 1 base from J, the junction kept 12 bases outside the gene matches. CDR3 length: 18 amino acids. The germline V gene has CDR1 SEHNR and CDR2 FQNEAQ (reference sequence).

The chain has TRBV28 and TRBJ1-2; a weak D match, TRBD1 (6 bases). CDR1 and CDR2 from the germline V gene are MDHEN and SYDVKM. Trimming cost V 2 bases and J 7 bases, with 8 bases left between them. The CDR3 length is 12 residues. CDR3: CASSLGGFGYTF. DNA of the CDR3: TGTGCCAGCAGTTTAGGGGGCTTTGGCTACACCTTC.

Concerning this clone itself: The same CDR3 arises from other DNA sequences in this sample as well. This chain uses TRBV6-5 with TRBJ2-1, with 9 bases lining up with TRBD1. The germline CDR1 and CDR2 sequences are MNHEY and SVGAGI. Trimming removed 0 bases from V and 5 bases from J; junction bases left unmatched: 2. The CDR3 consists of 15 residues. CDR3: CASSYSGQGNNEQFF. CDR3 DNA: TGTGCCAGCAGTTACTCGGGACAGGGCAACAATGAGCAGTTCTTC.

The chain recombines TRBV6-5 with TRBJ2-2, with no clear D. This CDR3 is built from 15 residues. Germline V CDR1 and CDR2: MNHEY, SVGAGI. Trimming stripped 0 bases from V and 2 bases from J, with 7 bases between. CDR3 bases: TGTGCCAGCAGTTACTCGTGGAGTAACACCGGGGAGCTGTTTTTT. It translates to CASSYSWSNTGELFF.

The J gene is TRBJ2-3, the V gene TRBV5-1, with D perhaps being TRBD1 or TRBD2 (5 bases each). Trimming stripped 5 bases from V and 2 bases from J, with 15 bases between. Germline CDR1 and CDR2: SGHRS and YFSETQ. The CDR3 runs 15 residues. Here the CDR3 reads CASRSKGTDTDTQYF. The CDR3, as DNA: TGCGCCAGCAGAAGCAAAGGGACGGACACAGATACGCAGTATTTT.

The V gene is TRBV5-1, the J gene TRBJ2-2; D not resolved. Germline V gives CDR1 SGHRS, CDR2 YFSETQ. The CDR3 sequence is 16 residues long. V lost 0 bases to trimming and J lost 2 bases, with 11 bases between them. For the CDR3, the DNA is TGCGCCAGCAGCTTGGACCCGACACCTAACACCGGGGAGCTGTTTTTT. Residues: CASSLDPTPNTGELFF.

V is TRBV4-2 and J is TRBJ2-5, with 9 nucleotides matching TRBD2. The CDR3 sequence is 18 residues long. Losses at the gene ends were 0 bases for V and 5 bases for J; bases not matched to a gene: 13. In germline, CDR1 is LGHNA, CDR2 YNFKEQ. CDR3 DNA: TGTGCCAGCAGCCAAGAGCTAGCTGCGGGAGGGGCTGGGGAGACCCAGTACTTC. It specifies CASSQELAAGGAGETQYF.

This clone was recorded once. The rearrangement joins TRBV11-3 to TRBJ2-7; no clear D gene. Germline CDR1 and CDR2: SGHNT and YENEEA. The ends were cut back, 5 bases at V and 7 bases at J, with 15 bases in the middle. The CDR3 has 13 residues. The CDR3: CASSHFSGKEQYF. CDR3 coding DNA: TGTGCCAGCAGCCATTTTTCCGGCAAAGAGCAGTACTTC.

The V gene is TRBV30, the J gene TRBJ1-1; 7 bases are shared with TRBD1. There are 12 residues in the CDR3. After removal of 7 bases from V and 4 bases from J, the junction contained 6 bases not matched to a gene. CDR1 is GTSNPN, CDR2 SVGIG, per germline (reference sequence). The CDR3 DNA is TGTGCCTCGACAGGGACATCCACTGAAGCTTTCTTT. Translated: CASTGTSTEAFF. The entire variable domain, with the rest obtained from reference TRBV30 and TRBJ1-1, is as follows: SQTIHQWPATLVQPVGSPLSLECTVEGTSNPNLYWYRQAAGRGLQLLFYSVGIGQISSEVPQNLSASRPQDRQFILSSKKLLLSDSGFYLCASTGTSTEAFFGQGTRLTVV.

The chain uses TRBV7-2 and TRBJ2-5, with TRBD1 identical over 8 bases. The length of the CDR3 is 13 residues. The V and J ends lost 4 bases and 2 bases, in that order; junction bases with no gene match: 0. Germline V gene lookup returns CDR1 SGHTA and CDR2 FQGNSA. DNA for the CDR3: TGTGCCAGCAGCTGGGACAGGCAAGAGACCCAGTACTTC. Its translation is CASSWDRQETQYF.

V is TRBV11-2 and J is TRBJ2-7; the D is unclear. The germline V and J ends were trimmed by 1 base and 0 bases, with 10 bases remaining between them. This CDR3 contains 15 residues. Germline V gives CDR1 SGHAT, CDR2 FQNNGV. Here the CDR3 DNA reads TGTGCCAGCAGCTTAGGGACGGTGAGCTCCTACGAGCAGTACTTC. Protein product: CASSLGTVSSYEQYF.

The chain combines TRBV7-2 with TRBJ2-2; the D is unclear. V lost 2 bases and J 1 base, leaving 11 bases between the germline ends. Germline CDR1 is SGHTA and CDR2 is FQGNSA. The CDR3 length is 16 residues. CDR3 loop: CASSLYVSGNTGELFF. In DNA form, the CDR3 reads TGTGCCAGCAGCTTATACGTTTCGGGGAACACCGGGGAGCTGTTTTTT.

This chain joins TRBV7-7 and TRBJ2-7; a weak D match, TRBD1 (6 bases). V shed 5 bases and J shed 0 bases, with 11 bases lying between them. This CDR3 contains 14 residues. CDR1 is SSHAT, CDR2 FNYEAQ, per germline (reference sequence). CDR3 sequence reads: CASSQDRSSYEQYF. The CDR3 DNA follows: TGTGCCAGCAGCCAAGACAGGAGCTCCTACGAGCAGTACTTC.